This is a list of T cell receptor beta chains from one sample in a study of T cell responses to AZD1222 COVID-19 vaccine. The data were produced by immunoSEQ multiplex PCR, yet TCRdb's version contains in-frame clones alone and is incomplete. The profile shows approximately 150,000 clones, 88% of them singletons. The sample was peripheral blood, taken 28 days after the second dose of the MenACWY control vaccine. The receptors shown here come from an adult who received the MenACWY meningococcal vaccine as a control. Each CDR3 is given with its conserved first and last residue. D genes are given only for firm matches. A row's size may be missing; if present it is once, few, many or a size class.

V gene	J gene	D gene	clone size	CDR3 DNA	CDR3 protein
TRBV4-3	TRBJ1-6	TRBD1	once	TGCGCCAGCAGCCAAGACGGACAGGGTGGAAAATCACCCCTCCACTTT	CASSQDGQGGKSPLHF
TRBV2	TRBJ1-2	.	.	TGTGCCAGCAGCTTAGGACAGAGAAGATATGGCTACACCTTC	CASSLGQRRYGYTF
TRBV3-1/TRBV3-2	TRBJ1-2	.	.	TGTGCCAGCAGCCATAGGACGAACTATGGCTACACCTTC	CASSHRTNYGYTF
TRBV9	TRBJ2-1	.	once	TGTGCCAGCAGCATAACTGGCGGGTACAATGAGCAGTTCTTC	CASSITGGYNEQFF
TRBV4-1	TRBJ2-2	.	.	TGCGCCAGCAGCTCCCGGCTAGTAACCGGGGAGCTGTTTTTT	CASSSRLVTGELFF
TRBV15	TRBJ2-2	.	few	TGTGCCACCAGCAGAGGACAGACCGGGGAGCTGTTTTTT	CATSRGQTGELFF
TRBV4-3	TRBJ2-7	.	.	TGCGCCAGCAGCCAAGAGGCCACAGCGGAGAGCCCCTTCTACGAGCAGTACTTC	CASSQEATAESPFYEQYF
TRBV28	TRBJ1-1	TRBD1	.	TGTGCCAGCAGTTCCCCCGGGACAGCTATGAACACTGAAGCTTTCTTT	CASSSPGTAMNTEAFF
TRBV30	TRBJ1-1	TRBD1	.	TGTGCCTGGGACCGACAGGGGGGCACCACTGAAGCTTTCTTT	CAWDRQGGTTEAFF
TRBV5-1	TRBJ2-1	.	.	TGCGCCAGCAGCGCCTTAGCTACCTACAATGAGCAGTTCTTC	CASSALATYNEQFF